What follows are 10 T cell receptor beta chains derived from one specimen sequenced in a study of tumor and adjacent non-tumor tissue in lung cancer. A modified ARM-PCR protocol with three rounds of nested PCR amplified TCRbeta. In TCRdb, the multiplex PCR reads were re-called with MiXCR into one record per CDR3 protein. The sample includes approximately 130,000 distinct CDR3 sequences, about 66% seen only once; the top ten take more than 10%. RNA was extracted from bulk tissue without any cell sorting. Material: lung tumor tissue. All receptors come from a man aged 25-45 years with non-small cell lung cancer.

Points on this clonotype: It may be a read error: a sequence one base away is much more abundant. The chain carries TRBV20-1 and TRBJ2-7; 11 nucleotides agree with TRBD2. CDR1 is DFQATT, CDR2 SNEGSKA, per germline (reference sequence). This CDR3 is 20 amino acids long. The CDR3 DNA reads as TGCAGTTCTAGAGTTTCGGGAAAGACTAGCGGGGCTTCTTCCTATCGGGAGCAGTACTTC. It yields the protein CSSRVSGKTSGASSYREQYF.

This clonotype was recorded many times. CDR3 in DNA: TGCAGTGCTAGAGGACAGCCTAACACCGGGGAGCTGTTTTTT. It yields the protein CSARGQPNTGELFF. The rearrangement links TRBV20-1 to TRBJ2-2, with D perhaps matching TRBD1 (5 bases). This CDR3 is 14 amino acids long. Germline loops: CDR1 DFQATT, CDR2 SNEGSKA (reference sequence). Trimming shortened V by 1 base and J by 2 bases, and 8 bases separated the two germline ends.

This clonotype was picked up many times. CDR3 region: CASSGLAGGPTDTQYF. The CDR3 nucleotides read TGTGCCAGCAGTGGACTAGCGGGAGGTCCCACAGATACGCAGTATTTT. V gene TRBV6-1 combines with J gene TRBJ2-3, with 13 bases identical to TRBD2. The V gene end was trimmed by 4 bases and the J gene end by 2 bases; junction bases not matched to a gene: 3. CDR3 size: 16 residues. Per germline, CDR1 MNHNS and CDR2 SASEGT.

About this clonotype: An end of the junction differs from the germline gene, which may be a read error. This sequence joins TRBV11-2 and TRBJ1-1, with D unresolved. The CDR3 consists of 14 residues. CDR1 and CDR2 from the germline V gene are SGHAT and FQNNGV. This CDR3 is CASSLKSGETEAFF. The CDR3 region has the DNA TGTGCCAGCAGCTTAAAATCAGGAGAAACTGAAGCTTTCTTC.

In this sample, this clonotype turned up many times. This chain connects TRBV20-1 to TRBJ1-1; D is uncertain. The CDR3 consists of 12 residues. V was shortened by 2 bases and J by 8 bases, with 12 bases between the two germline ends. CDR1 DFQATT and CDR2 SNEGSKA come from the germline V gene (reference sequence). CDR3 sequence (DNA): TGCAGTGCTAGACGGACGTACTCAGAAGCTTTCTTT. It yields the protein CSARRTYSEAFF.

The chain recombines TRBV4-2 with TRBJ2-2; maybe TRBD2 (6 bases). Trimming pared 3 bases from V and 4 bases from J, leaving 15 bases between. Germline CDR1 is LGHNA and CDR2 is YNFKEQ. CDR3 length: 16 amino acids. In nucleotides, the CDR3 is TGTGCCAGCAGCCAGGATGGGGACTTAAGCACCGGGGAGCTGTTTTTT. Translation: CASSQDGDLSTGELFF.

This clonotype was seen only once. A single base separates this from a much larger clone, so it may be a read error. The V gene is TRBV29-1, the J gene TRBJ2-7; a weak D match, TRBD1 (5 bases). This CDR3 region has 12 residues. The germline gives CDR1 SQVTM, CDR2 ANQGSEA. This CDR3 reads CNVVAGPYEQYF. The CDR3 DNA is TGCAACGTTGTAGCAGGGCCCTACGAGCAGTACTTC.

Points on this clonotype: Germline is not matched at one junction end, which may reflect a read error. This chain connects TRBV5-4 to TRBJ2-6; possibly TRBD1 or TRBD2 for D (5 bases each). Looked up from germline, CDR1 is SGHNT and CDR2 is YYREEE (reference sequence). The CDR3 sequence is 15 residues long. CDR3 residues: CASTPEAPGANILTF. CDR3 nucleotides: TGTGCCAGCACCCCGGAGGCGCCTGGGGCCAACATCCTGACTTTC. The full variable domain, its missing parts supplied by reference TRBV5-4 and TRBJ2-6, is ETGVTQSPTHLIKTRGQQVTLRCSSQSGHNTVSWYQQALGQGPQFIFQYYREEENGRGNFPPRFSGLQFPNYSSELNVNALELDDSALYLCASTPEAPGANILTFGAGSRLTVL.

This clonotype was counted a single time. A much larger clone differs by one base, so this may be a read error. The chain is built from TRBV12-3 or TRBV12-4 and TRBJ1-2; 9 positions agree with TRBD1. The CDR3 spans 15 residues. The CDR3 DNA sequence: TGTGCCGGCAGTTTGTCAAGGGACAGGGCTTATGGCTACACCTTC. This translates into CAGSLSRDRAYGYTF.

Remarks on this clonotype: One end of the junction is discordant with germline, which a read error may explain. V is TRBV20-1 and J is TRBJ2-3; 9 nucleotides match TRBD2. The CDR3 has 17 residues. Germline lookup yields CDR1 DFQATT and CDR2 SNEGSKA (reference sequence). CDR3 in amino acids: CSVRLRISGGVADTQYF. DNA for the CDR3: TGCAGTGTTAGACTTCGGATTAGCGGGGGTGTTGCAGATACGCAGTATTTT.